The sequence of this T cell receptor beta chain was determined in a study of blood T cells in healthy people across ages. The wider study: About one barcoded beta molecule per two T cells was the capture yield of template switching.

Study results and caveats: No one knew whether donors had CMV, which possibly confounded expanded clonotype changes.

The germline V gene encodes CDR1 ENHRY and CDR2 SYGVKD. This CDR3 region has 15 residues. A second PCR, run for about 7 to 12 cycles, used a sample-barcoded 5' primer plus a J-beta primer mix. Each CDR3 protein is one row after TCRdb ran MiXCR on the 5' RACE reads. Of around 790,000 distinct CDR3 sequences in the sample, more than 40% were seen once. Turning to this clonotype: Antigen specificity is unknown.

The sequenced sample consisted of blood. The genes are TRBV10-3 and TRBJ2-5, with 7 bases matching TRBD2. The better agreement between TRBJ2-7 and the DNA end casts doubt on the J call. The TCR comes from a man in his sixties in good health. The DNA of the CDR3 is TGTGCCATCCAGAGCGCTAGCGGATCCCACTACGAGCAGTACTTC. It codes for CAIQSASGSHYEQYF.